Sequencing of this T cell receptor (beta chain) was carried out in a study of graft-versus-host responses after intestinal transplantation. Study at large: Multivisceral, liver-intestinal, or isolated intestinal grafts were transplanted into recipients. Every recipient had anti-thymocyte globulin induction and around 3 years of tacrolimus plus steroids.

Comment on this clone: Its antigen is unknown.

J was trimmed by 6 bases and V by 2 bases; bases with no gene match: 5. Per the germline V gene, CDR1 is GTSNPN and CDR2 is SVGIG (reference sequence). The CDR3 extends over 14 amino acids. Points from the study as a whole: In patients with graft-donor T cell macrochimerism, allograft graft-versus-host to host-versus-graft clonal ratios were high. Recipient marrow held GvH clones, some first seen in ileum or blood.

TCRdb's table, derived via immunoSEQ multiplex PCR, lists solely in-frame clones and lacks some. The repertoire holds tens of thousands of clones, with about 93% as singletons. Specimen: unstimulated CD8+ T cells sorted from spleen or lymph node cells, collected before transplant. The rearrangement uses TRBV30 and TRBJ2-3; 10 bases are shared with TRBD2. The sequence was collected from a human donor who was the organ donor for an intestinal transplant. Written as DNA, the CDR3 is TGTGCCTGGAGTAGCGGGGGGGCAACGGATACGCAGTATTTT. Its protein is CAWSSGGATDTQYF.